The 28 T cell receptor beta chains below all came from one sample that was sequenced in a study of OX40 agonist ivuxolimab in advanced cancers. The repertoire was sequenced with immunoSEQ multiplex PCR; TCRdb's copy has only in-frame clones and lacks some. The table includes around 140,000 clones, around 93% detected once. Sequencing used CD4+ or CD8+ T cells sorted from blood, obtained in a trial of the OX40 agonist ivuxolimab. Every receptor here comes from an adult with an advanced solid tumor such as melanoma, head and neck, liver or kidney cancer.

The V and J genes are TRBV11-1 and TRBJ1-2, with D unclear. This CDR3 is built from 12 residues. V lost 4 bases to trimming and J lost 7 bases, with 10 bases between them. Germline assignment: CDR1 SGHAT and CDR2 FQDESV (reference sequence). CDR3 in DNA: TGTGCCAGCAGCTCCAGCACCGGTGGCTACACCTTC. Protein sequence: CASSSSTGGYTF.

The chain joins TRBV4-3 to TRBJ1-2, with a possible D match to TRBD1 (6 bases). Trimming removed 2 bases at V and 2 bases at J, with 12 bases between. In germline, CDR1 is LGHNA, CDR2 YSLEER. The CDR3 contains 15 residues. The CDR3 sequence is CASSQQKQGNYGYTF. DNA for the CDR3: TGCGCCAGCAGCCAACAGAAACAGGGAAACTATGGCTACACCTTC.

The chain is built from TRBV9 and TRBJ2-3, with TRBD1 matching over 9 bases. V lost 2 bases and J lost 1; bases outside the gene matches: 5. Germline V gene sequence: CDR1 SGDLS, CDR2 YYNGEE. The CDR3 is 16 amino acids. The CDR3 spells CASSVRGDRGTDTQYF. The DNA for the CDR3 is TGTGCCAGCAGCGTCCGTGGGGACAGGGGCACAGATACGCAGTATTTT.

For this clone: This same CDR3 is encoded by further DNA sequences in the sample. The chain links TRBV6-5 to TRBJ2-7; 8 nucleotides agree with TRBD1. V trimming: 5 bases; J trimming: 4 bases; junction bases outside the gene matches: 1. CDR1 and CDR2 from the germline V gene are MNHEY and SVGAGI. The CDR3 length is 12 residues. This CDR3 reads CASSRQGYEQYF. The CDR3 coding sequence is TGTGCCAGCAGTCGACAGGGGTACGAGCAGTACTTC.

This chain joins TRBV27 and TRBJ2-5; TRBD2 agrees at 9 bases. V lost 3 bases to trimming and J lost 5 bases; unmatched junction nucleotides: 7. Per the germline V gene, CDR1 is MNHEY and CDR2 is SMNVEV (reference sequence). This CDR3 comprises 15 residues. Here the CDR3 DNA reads TGTGCCAGCAGTTTCGGCGGGAGGGCCTTGGAGACCCAGTACTTC. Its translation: CASSFGGRALETQYF.

CDR3 loop: CASSLAAQGSGNTIYF. CDR3 DNA sequence: TGCGCCAGCAGCTTGGCGGCACAGGGATCTGGAAACACCATATATTTT. The chain links TRBV5-1 to TRBJ1-3; maybe TRBD1 (6 bases). This CDR3 comprises 16 residues. CDR1 is SGHRS, CDR2 YFSETQ, per germline. Deletions cut 0 bases from V and 1 base from J, with 11 bases between.

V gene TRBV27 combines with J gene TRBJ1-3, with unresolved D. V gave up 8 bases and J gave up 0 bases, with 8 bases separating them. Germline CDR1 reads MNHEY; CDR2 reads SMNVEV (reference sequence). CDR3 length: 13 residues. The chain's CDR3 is CASWTDSGNTIYF. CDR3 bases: TGTGCCAGCTGGACGGACTCTGGAAACACCATATATTTT.

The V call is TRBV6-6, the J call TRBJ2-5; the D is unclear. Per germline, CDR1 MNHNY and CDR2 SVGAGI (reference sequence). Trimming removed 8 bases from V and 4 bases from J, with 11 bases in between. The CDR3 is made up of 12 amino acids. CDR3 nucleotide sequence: TGTGCCAGCCATAACGTTTTAGAGACCCAGTACTTC. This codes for CASHNVLETQYF.

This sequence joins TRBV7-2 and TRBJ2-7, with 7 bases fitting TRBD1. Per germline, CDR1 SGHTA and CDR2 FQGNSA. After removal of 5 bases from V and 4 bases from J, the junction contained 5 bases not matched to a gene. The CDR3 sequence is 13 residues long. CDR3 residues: CASSRGTVYEQYF. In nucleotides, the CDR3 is TGTGCCAGCAGCCGAGGGACAGTTTACGAGCAGTACTTC.

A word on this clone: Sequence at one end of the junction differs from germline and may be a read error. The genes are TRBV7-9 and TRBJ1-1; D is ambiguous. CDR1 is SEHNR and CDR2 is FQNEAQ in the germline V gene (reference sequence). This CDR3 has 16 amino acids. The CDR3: CASSRSGPPENTEAFF. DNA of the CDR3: TGCGCCAGCAGCCGAAGTGGTCCCCCAGAGAACACTGAAGCTTTCTTT.

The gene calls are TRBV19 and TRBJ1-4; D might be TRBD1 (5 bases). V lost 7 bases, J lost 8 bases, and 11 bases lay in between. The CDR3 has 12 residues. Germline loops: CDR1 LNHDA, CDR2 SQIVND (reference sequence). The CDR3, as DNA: TGTGCCAGTAACGGGGGTCGGGAAAAACTGTTTTTT. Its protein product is CASNGGREKLFF.

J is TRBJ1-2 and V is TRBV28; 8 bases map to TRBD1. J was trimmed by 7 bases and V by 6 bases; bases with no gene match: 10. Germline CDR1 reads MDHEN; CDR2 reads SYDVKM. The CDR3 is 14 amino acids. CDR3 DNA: TGTGCCAGCAGCCTGACAGGGGACCCGCGTGGCTACACCTTC. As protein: CASSLTGDPRGYTF.

The CDR3 DNA follows: TGTGCCAGCAGCTTAGAGGCGGACTTGTCCTACGAGCAGTACTTC. Protein sequence: CASSLEADLSYEQYF. This rearrangement joins TRBV7-9 to TRBJ2-7; D may be TRBD2 (5 bases). V lost 1 base and J 1 base, leaving 11 bases between the germline ends. Per the germline V gene, CDR1 is SEHNR and CDR2 is FQNEAQ (reference sequence). The CDR3 totals 15 residues.

The CDR3 loop reads CASTSETSVDTQYF. In DNA, the CDR3 is TGCGCCAGCACTTCTGAAACTAGCGTCGATACGCAGTATTTT. The chain links TRBV10-1 to TRBJ2-3; 7 nucleotides match TRBD2. The CDR3 loop spans 14 amino acids. From germline, CDR1 is WNHNN and CDR2 SYGVQD (reference sequence). V was pared by 7 bases and J by 6 bases, with 10 bases of the junction left unmatched.

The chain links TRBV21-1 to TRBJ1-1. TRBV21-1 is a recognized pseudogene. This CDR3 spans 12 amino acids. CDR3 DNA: TGTGCCAGCAGCCCGGAGGGCACTGAAGCTTTCTTT. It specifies CASSPEGTEAFF.

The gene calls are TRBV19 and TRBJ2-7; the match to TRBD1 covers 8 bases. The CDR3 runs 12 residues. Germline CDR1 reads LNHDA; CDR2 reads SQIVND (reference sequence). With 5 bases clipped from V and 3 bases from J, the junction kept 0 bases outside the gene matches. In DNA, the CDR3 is TGTGCCAGTAGTGGACAGGGCTACGAGCAGTACTTC. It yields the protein CASSGQGYEQYF.

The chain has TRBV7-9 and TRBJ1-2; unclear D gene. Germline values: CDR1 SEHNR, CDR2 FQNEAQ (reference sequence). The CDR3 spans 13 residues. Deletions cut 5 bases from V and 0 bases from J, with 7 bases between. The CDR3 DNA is TGTGCCAGCAGCCCACCCACTAACTATGGCTACACCTTC. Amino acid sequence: CASSPPTNYGYTF.

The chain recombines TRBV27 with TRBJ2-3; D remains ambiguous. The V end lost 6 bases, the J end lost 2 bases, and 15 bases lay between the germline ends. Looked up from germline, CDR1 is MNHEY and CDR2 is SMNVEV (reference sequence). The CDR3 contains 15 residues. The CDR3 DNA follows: TGTGCCAGCAGGAGGCAGGCCTATTACACAGATACGCAGTATTTT. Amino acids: CASRRQAYYTDTQYF.

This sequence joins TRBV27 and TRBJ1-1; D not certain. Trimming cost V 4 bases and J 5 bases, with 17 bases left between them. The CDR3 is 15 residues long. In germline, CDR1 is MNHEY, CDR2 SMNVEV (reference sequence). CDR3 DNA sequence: TGTGCCAGCAGTTGGCTAAGGGCTGGAAGGACTGAAGCTTTCTTT. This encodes CASSWLRAGRTEAFF.

Here the CDR3 reads CASSSGTRPNNEQFF. The CDR3 nucleotides read TGTGCCAGCAGTTCCGGGACTCGCCCCAACAATGAGCAGTTCTTC. This chain uses TRBV6-5 with TRBJ2-1, with D possibly TRBD2 on 6 matching bases. Germline V gives CDR1 MNHEY, CDR2 SVGAGI. V shed 4 bases and J shed 5 bases, with 15 bases lying between them. The CDR3 loop spans 15 amino acids.

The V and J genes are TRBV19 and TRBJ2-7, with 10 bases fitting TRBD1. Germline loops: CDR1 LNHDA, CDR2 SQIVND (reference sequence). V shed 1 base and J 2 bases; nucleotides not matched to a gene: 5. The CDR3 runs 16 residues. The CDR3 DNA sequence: TGTGCCAGTAGTATAGTGCCTGGGACAGGGGCCTACGAGCAGTACTTC. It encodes CASSIVPGTGAYEQYF.

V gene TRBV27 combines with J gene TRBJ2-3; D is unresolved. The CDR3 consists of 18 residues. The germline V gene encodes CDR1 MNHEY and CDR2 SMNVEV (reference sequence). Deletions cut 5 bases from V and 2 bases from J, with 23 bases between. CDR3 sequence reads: CASSTRTGLKATTDTQYF. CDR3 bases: TGTGCCAGCAGTACCCGTACGGGCCTTAAAGCGACCACAGATACGCAGTATTTT.

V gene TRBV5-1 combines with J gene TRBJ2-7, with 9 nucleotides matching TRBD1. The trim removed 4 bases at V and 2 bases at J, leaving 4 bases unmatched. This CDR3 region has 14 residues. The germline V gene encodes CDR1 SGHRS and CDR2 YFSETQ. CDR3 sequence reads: CASSTGQGPYEQYF. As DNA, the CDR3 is TGCGCCAGCAGCACGGGACAGGGACCCTACGAGCAGTACTTC.

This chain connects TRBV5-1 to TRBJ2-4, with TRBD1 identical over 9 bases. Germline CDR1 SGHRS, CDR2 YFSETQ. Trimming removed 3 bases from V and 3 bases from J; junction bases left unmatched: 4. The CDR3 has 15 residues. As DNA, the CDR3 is TGCGCCAGCAGCTCACAGGGGGCGGACAAAAACATTCAGTACTTC. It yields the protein CASSSQGADKNIQYF.

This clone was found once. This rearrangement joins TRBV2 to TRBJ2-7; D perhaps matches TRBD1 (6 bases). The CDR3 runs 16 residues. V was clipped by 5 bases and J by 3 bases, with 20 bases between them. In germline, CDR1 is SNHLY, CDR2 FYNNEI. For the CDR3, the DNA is TGTGCCAGCAGTCCACTCCCGAGAGGGGGTTACTACGAGCAGTACTTC. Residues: CASSPLPRGGYYEQYF.

CDR3: CSVAGTGTQETQYF. Written as DNA, the CDR3 is TGCAGCGTGGCCGGGACAGGGACTCAAGAGACCCAGTACTTC. V and J are TRBV29-1 and TRBJ2-5, with 9 nucleotides matching TRBD1. The V segment lost 6 bases and the J segment 2 bases; nucleotides outside the gene matches: 7. Germline V gives CDR1 SQVTM, CDR2 ANQGSEA. The CDR3 spans 14 residues.

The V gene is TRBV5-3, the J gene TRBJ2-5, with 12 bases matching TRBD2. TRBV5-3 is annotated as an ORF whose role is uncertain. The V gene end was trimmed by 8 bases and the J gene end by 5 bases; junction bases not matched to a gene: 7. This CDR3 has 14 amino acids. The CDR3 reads CASRLAGGPETQYF. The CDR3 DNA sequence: TGTGCCAGTCGGCTAGCGGGAGGGCCGGAGACCCAGTACTTC.

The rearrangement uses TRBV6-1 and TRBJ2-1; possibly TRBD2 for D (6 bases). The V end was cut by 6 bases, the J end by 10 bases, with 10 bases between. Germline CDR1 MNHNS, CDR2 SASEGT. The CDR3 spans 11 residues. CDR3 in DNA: TGTGCCAGCAGGAGTGCGGGGGAGCAGTTCTTC. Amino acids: CASRSAGEQFF.